A single sample gave rise to the 30 T cell receptor beta chains below, sequenced in a study of blood T cell repertoires in COVID-19. Profiled with immunoSEQ multiplex PCR; TCRdb holds only in-frame clones, not every one. The repertoire holds about 300,000 clones, with roughly 87% as singletons. The material sequenced was peripheral blood. The receptors come from a human donor in a cohort sampled during active COVID-19.

The chain carries TRBV5-1 and TRBJ1-1; perhaps TRBD1 as D (6 bases). This CDR3 spans 16 amino acids. Germline values: CDR1 SGHRS, CDR2 YFSETQ. V was trimmed by 6 bases and J by 11 bases, leaving 29 bases between them. This CDR3 reads CASNTGGGEALGGAFF. CDR3 in DNA: TGCGCCAGCAATACCGGGGGGGGCGAAGCCCTCGGCGGGGCTTTCTTT.

In this sample, this clone turned up once. The chain links TRBV2 to TRBJ2-1; 9 nucleotides line up with TRBD2. With V trimmed by 6 bases and J by 3 bases, 6 bases remained unmatched. In germline, CDR1 is SNHLY, CDR2 FYNNEI. The CDR3 extends over 15 amino acids. CDR3 sequence reads: CASRETSGVYNEQFF. Written as DNA, the CDR3 is TGTGCCAGCAGGGAGACTAGCGGCGTCTACAATGAGCAGTTCTTC.

The rearrangement uses TRBV29-1 and TRBJ1-1; 8 nucleotides line up with TRBD1. Germline V gives CDR1 SQVTM, CDR2 ANQGSEA. CDR3 length equals 15 residues. The junction had 6 bases not matched to a gene; V was cut back by 2 bases and J by 1 base. This CDR3 reads CSVEIRQGANTEAFF. The CDR3 DNA is TGCAGCGTTGAAATCCGGCAGGGGGCGAACACTGAAGCTTTCTTT.

This clone was found a few times. The V and J genes are TRBV5-6 and TRBJ2-4, with 9 bases aligning to TRBD2. This CDR3 has 15 amino acids. Germline V CDR1 and CDR2: SGHDT, YYEEEE. V lost 4 bases and J lost 11; bases outside the gene matches: 13. This CDR3 is CASSNSGRGQMVQYF. The DNA of the CDR3 is TGTGCCAGCAGCAATAGCGGGAGAGGGCAAATGGTTCAGTACTTC.

This sequence joins TRBV2 and TRBJ2-5; 11 positions match TRBD1. This CDR3 comprises 14 residues. The V and J ends lost 4 bases and 9 bases, in that order; junction bases with no gene match: 7. The germline CDR1 and CDR2 sequences are SNHLY and FYNNEI. CDR3 nucleotides: TGTGCCAGCAGTGCTGGACAGGGGGCTTCGGCCCAGTACTTC. It encodes CASSAGQGASAQYF.

The genes are TRBV7-2 and TRBJ2-5; the D is unclear. V was trimmed by 2 bases and J by 5 bases, leaving 9 bases between them. Per the germline V gene, CDR1 is SGHTA and CDR2 is FQGNSA. The CDR3 totals 13 residues. CDR3: CASSLMVEETQYF. For the CDR3, the DNA is TGTGCCAGCAGCTTAATGGTCGAGGAGACCCAGTACTTC.

The rearrangement links TRBV6-5 to TRBJ2-7; 9 nucleotides match TRBD1. This CDR3 is built from 15 residues. V gave up 0 bases and J gave up 5 bases; unmatched junction bases: 5. Germline V lookup: CDR1 MNHEY, CDR2 SVGAGI. CDR3 DNA: TGTGCCAGCAGTTACTCCGGACAGGGGTCACACGAGCAGTACTTC. It translates to CASSYSGQGSHEQYF.

This chain joins TRBV4-3 and TRBJ2-3, with TRBD2 matching over 11 bases. The germline gives CDR1 LGHNA, CDR2 YSLEER. The CDR3 length is 16 residues. The ends lost 3 bases at V and 4 bases at J; junction bases unmatched: 6. The CDR3 region is CASSQPLAGGSDTQYF. CDR3 nucleotide sequence: TGCGCCAGCAGCCAGCCCCTAGCGGGAGGTTCAGATACGCAGTATTTT.

The chain combines TRBV7-6 with TRBJ2-3; TRBD1 matches 7 bases. Unmatched junction bases numbered 10, after V lost 5 bases and J lost 5 bases. The germline V gene has CDR1 SGHVS and CDR2 FNYEAQ. The CDR3 extends over 15 amino acids. The CDR3 is CASSPGQAFGDTQYF. The CDR3 DNA follows: TGTGCCAGCAGCCCCGGACAGGCCTTCGGAGATACGCAGTATTTT.

This chain joins TRBV7-2 and TRBJ2-1, with D maybe TRBD2 (6 bases). The CDR3 length is 13 residues. V lost 5 bases and J lost 8, with 13 bases in between. CDR1 is SGHTA and CDR2 is FQGNSA in the germline V gene. CDR3 loop: CASSNRRGDEQFF. The CDR3 bases are TGTGCCAGCAGCAATCGGAGGGGCGATGAGCAGTTCTTC.

The chain has TRBV15 and TRBJ2-5, with 11 bases lining up with TRBD2. Losses at the gene ends were 0 bases for V and 5 bases for J; bases not matched to a gene: 5. This CDR3 region has 16 residues. Germline V CDR1 and CDR2: LNHNV, YYDKDF (reference sequence). CDR3 nucleotides: TGTGCCACCAGCAGAGATGTTACTAGCGGGAGTGAGACCCAGTACTTC. Translation gives CATSRDVTSGSETQYF.

The J gene is TRBJ2-3, the V gene TRBV2, with 11 bases fitting TRBD2. This CDR3 has 14 amino acids. V lost 3 bases, J lost 8 bases, and 4 bases stayed unmatched. CDR1 and CDR2 from the germline V gene are SNHLY and FYNNEI. CDR3 nucleotides: TGTGCCAGCAGTGATAGCGGGAGGGCCCCTACGCAGTATTTT. Translation gives CASSDSGRAPTQYF.

J is TRBJ2-1 and V is TRBV4-2; 13 positions agree with TRBD2. The CDR3 has 15 amino acids. V was pared by 4 bases and J by 7 bases, with 4 bases of the junction left unmatched. Germline assignment: CDR1 LGHNA and CDR2 YNFKEQ. CDR3 DNA: TGTGCCAGCAGCCTCGGACTAGCGGGAGTAAATGAGCAGTTCTTC. It specifies CASSLGLAGVNEQFF.

The J gene is TRBJ1-3, the V gene TRBV7-6; D not certain. The CDR3 covers 13 residues. Looked up from germline, CDR1 is SGHVS and CDR2 is FNYEAQ. V was clipped by 5 bases and J by 6 bases, with 11 bases between them. CDR3 sequence reads: CASSPWSVNTIYF. CDR3 in DNA: TGTGCCAGCAGCCCTTGGAGTGTAAACACCATATATTTT.

This clone was counted a few times. The V gene is TRBV13, the J gene TRBJ1-1, with D perhaps TRBD1 (6 bases). Germline V gives CDR1 PRHDT, CDR2 FYEKMQ (reference sequence). The germline V and J ends were trimmed by 5 bases and 0 bases, with 22 bases remaining between them. The CDR3 runs to 18 residues. The DNA for the CDR3 is TGTGCCAGCAGCGTCCCGCGGGGGCTTCGTAGGGTGAACACTGAAGCTTTCTTT. Amino acids: CASSVPRGLRRVNTEAFF.

The J gene is TRBJ2-7, the V gene TRBV18; D not resolved. V lost 6 bases, J lost 2 bases, and 8 bases lay in between. Germline V gene lookup returns CDR1 KGHSH and CDR2 LQKENI. The CDR3 sequence is 12 residues long. In nucleotides, the CDR3 is TGTGCCAGCTCTCAGCGCACCTACGAGCAGTACTTC. Translating gives CASSQRTYEQYF.

The rearrangement uses TRBV11-3 and TRBJ2-4, with 7 bases aligning to TRBD1. This CDR3 spans 16 amino acids. The V gene's germline CDR1 is SGHNT and CDR2 YENEEA. J gave up 4 bases and V 4 bases, and 10 bases lay outside the gene matches. CDR3 nucleotides: TGTGCCAGCAGCTCCCCCCTTCGGGACAGTAAAAACATTCAGTACTTC. Protein product: CASSSPLRDSKNIQYF. The whole variable domain, remainder taken from reference TRBV11-3 and TRBJ2-4, is EAGVVQSPRYKIIEKKQPVAFWCNPISGHNTLYWYLQNLGQGPELLIRYENEEAVDDSQLPKDRFSAERLKGVDSTLKIQPAELGDSAVYLCASSSPLRDSKNIQYFGAGTRLSVL.

The J gene is TRBJ1-2, the V gene TRBV6-6; D is ambiguous. Deletions cut 3 bases from V and 7 bases from J, with 18 bases between. The germline CDR1 and CDR2 sequences are MNHNY and SVGAGI (reference sequence). This CDR3 comprises 15 residues. DNA of the CDR3: TGTGCCAGCAGTTATTCGAGAGAGGGTACTGGTGGCTACACCTTC. Translation gives CASSYSREGTGGYTF.

V gene TRBV7-9 combines with J gene TRBJ2-5, with 9 bases fitting TRBD1. J gave up 4 bases and V 5 bases, and 5 bases lay outside the gene matches. From germline, CDR1 is SEHNR and CDR2 FQNEAQ (reference sequence). The CDR3 covers 14 residues. The CDR3 here is CASSPGQGRETQYF. The CDR3 DNA reads TGTGCCAGCAGCCCGGGACAGGGACGAGAGACCCAGTACTTC. Looking up the rest from reference TRBV7-9 and TRBJ2-5 gives the full variable domain: DTGVSQNPRHKITKRGQNVTFRCDPISEHNRLYWYRQTLGQGPEFLTYFQNEAQLEKSRLLSDRFSAERPKGSFSTLEIQRTEQGDSAMYLCASSPGQGRETQYFGPGTRLLVL.

The V and J genes are TRBV7-9 and TRBJ2-2; 7 bases agree with TRBD2. V lost 10 bases, J lost 6 bases, and 8 bases stayed unmatched. CDR1 is SEHNR, CDR2 FQNEAQ, per germline (reference sequence). This CDR3 contains 13 residues. The CDR3 sequence: CATKREGSGELFF. CDR3 in DNA: TGTGCCACCAAGCGGGAAGGGTCCGGGGAGCTGTTTTTT. Full variable domain (missing parts from reference TRBV7-9 and TRBJ2-2): DTGVSQNPRHKITKRGQNVTFRCDPISEHNRLYWYRQTLGQGPEFLTYFQNEAQLEKSRLLSDRFSAERPKGSFSTLEIQRTEQGDSAMYLCATKREGSGELFFGEGSRLTVL.

The CDR3 DNA follows: TGTGCCAGCTCACCACCCGGAAGGGGAGGCGATACGCAGTATTTT. Its protein product is CASSPPGRGGDTQYF. The chain uses TRBV18 and TRBJ2-3, with D perhaps matching TRBD2 (6 bases). This CDR3 has 15 residues. Trimming cost V 0 bases and J 6 bases, with 13 bases left between them. Germline V gene lookup returns CDR1 KGHSH and CDR2 LQKENI.

This clone was recorded a few times. The chain employs TRBV29-1 and TRBJ2-5; a possible D gene is TRBD1 (5 bases). V lost 4 bases, J lost 5 bases, and 11 bases lay in between. The CDR3 is 12 amino acids. Per germline, CDR1 SQVTM and CDR2 ANQGSEA. CDR3 in amino acids: CSVGGRDETQYF. CDR3 coding DNA: TGCAGCGTTGGAGGCAGGGATGAGACCCAGTACTTC.

The V gene is TRBV28, the J gene TRBJ2-7; TRBD1 aligns across 7 bases. The CDR3 extends over 13 amino acids. Germline CDR1 reads MDHEN; CDR2 reads SYDVKM. The V segment lost 6 bases and the J segment 2 bases; nucleotides outside the gene matches: 4. CDR3 protein: CASSFTGAYEQYF. For the CDR3, the DNA is TGTGCCAGCAGCTTTACAGGGGCCTACGAGCAGTACTTC.

The chain combines TRBV5-5 with TRBJ1-6, with 9 bases matching TRBD1. Germline V lookup: CDR1 SGHKS, CDR2 YYEKEE (reference sequence). The ends lost 0 bases at V and 9 bases at J; junction bases unmatched: 4. CDR3 length: 15 residues. The CDR3 region is CASSLGVTGGSPLHF. As DNA, the CDR3 is TGTGCCAGCAGCTTGGGTGTGACAGGGGGTTCACCCCTCCACTTT.

The V gene is TRBV5-1, the J gene TRBJ2-5; a possible D gene is TRBD1 (5 bases). V shed 0 bases and J shed 1 base, with 7 bases lying between them. The CDR3 extends over 14 amino acids. Germline-derived CDR1 and CDR2 are SGHRS and YFSETQ. The CDR3 DNA follows: TGCGCCAGCAGCTTGGCAGGGATCCAAGAGACCCAGTACTTC. Translating gives CASSLAGIQETQYF.

Only a few counts were recorded for this clone. The chain links TRBV5-5 to TRBJ1-5; maybe TRBD1 (6 bases). The CDR3 loop spans 15 amino acids. V was shortened by 4 bases and J by 7 bases, with 18 bases between the two germline ends. Germline V gene lookup returns CDR1 SGHKS and CDR2 YYEKEE (reference sequence). CDR3 protein: CASSKTTGSEQPQHF. The CDR3 DNA sequence: TGTGCCAGCAGCAAAACTACAGGGTCAGAACAGCCCCAGCATTTT.

This sequence joins TRBV18 and TRBJ1-1; no reliable D call. CDR3 size: 13 residues. Trimming removed 11 bases from V and 0 bases from J, with 13 bases in between. CDR1 KGHSH and CDR2 LQKENI come from the germline V gene. The CDR3 is CALRHSVNTEAFF. The CDR3 DNA sequence: TGTGCCTTACGCCACTCGGTGAACACTGAAGCTTTCTTT. Filled out from reference TRBV18 and TRBJ1-1, the complete variable domain reads NAGVMQNPRHLVRRRGQEARLRCSPMKGHSHVYWYRQLPEEGLKFMVYLQKENIIDESGMPKERFSAEFPKEGPSILRIQQVVRGDSAAYFCALRHSVNTEAFFGQGTRLTVV.

This chain uses TRBV15 with TRBJ1-4; TRBD1 aligns across 8 bases. Trimming cost V 1 base and J 5 bases; bases outside gene matches: 3. The CDR3 loop spans 15 amino acids. Germline V gene lookup returns CDR1 LNHNV and CDR2 YYDKDF (reference sequence). CDR3 protein: CATSRGQGMNEKLFF. DNA for the CDR3: TGTGCCACCAGCAGAGGACAGGGGATGAATGAAAAACTGTTTTTT.

The chain has TRBV2 and TRBJ2-1; the D is unclear. This CDR3 spans 10 amino acids. V was pared by 11 bases and J by 8 bases, with 10 bases between. Germline CDR1 reads SNHLY; CDR2 reads FYNNEI. Here the CDR3 DNA reads TGTGCCGCAAAGAGAGATGAGCAGTTCTTC. Its protein product is CAAKRDEQFF.

In its sample, this clone was seen once. This chain connects TRBV18 to TRBJ2-1; possible D gene TRBD1, 6 bases. CDR1 is KGHSH, CDR2 LQKENI, per germline. The CDR3 is 14 residues long. V dropped 3 bases and J dropped 5 bases, with 11 bases sitting between them. The CDR3 region is CASSPQGNNNEQFF. Written as DNA, the CDR3 is TGTGCCAGCTCACCCCAGGGGAATAACAATGAGCAGTTCTTC.